One sample yielded the 12 T cell receptor beta chains listed below, sequenced in a study of T cells after yellow fever vaccination. TCRdb used MiXCR to reprocess the 5' RACE reads, holding one entry per CDR3 protein. The table has just under 600,000 distinct CDR3 sequences, about 13% seen once. Sequenced here: PBMCs, sampled on the day of the yellow fever booster vaccination. Receptors originate from a man aged 25 to 40 who received the YFV17D yellow fever vaccine.

The chain recombines TRBV7-2 with TRBJ2-1; the D gene could be TRBD1 or TRBD2 (5 bases each). Per the germline V gene, CDR1 is SGHTA and CDR2 is FQGNSA. This CDR3 comprises 14 residues. Deletions cut 5 bases from V and 7 bases from J, with 15 bases between. The CDR3 region is CASSLGTGGNEQFF. In nucleotides, the CDR3 is TGTGCCAGCAGCCTCGGGACGGGTGGTAATGAGCAGTTCTTC.

This chain joins TRBV28 and TRBJ1-3; D perhaps matches TRBD1 (6 bases). This CDR3 is built from 14 residues. The V gene's germline CDR1 is MDHEN and CDR2 SYDVKM. The ends were cut back, 7 bases at V and 4 bases at J, with 14 bases in the middle. CDR3 in DNA: TGTGCCAGCACCGCCACAGGGCAAGGAAACACCATATATTTT. This encodes CASTATGQGNTIYF.

This clonotype was found many times. The chain recombines TRBV29-1 with TRBJ1-5; D remains ambiguous. V gave up 3 bases and J gave up 0 bases, with 6 bases separating them. Germline CDR1 is SQVTM and CDR2 is ANQGSEA. This CDR3 spans 13 amino acids. CDR3 DNA: TGCAGCGTTGAGATGGGTAGCAATCAGCCCCAGCATTTT. Translated, it gives CSVEMGSNQPQHF.

This sequence joins TRBV11-2 and TRBJ2-7; 7 positions match TRBD1. Germline CDR1 and CDR2: SGHAT and FQNNGV. This CDR3 has 13 residues. Trimming at V came to 1 base and at J to 6 bases, leaving 3 bases not matched to a gene. CDR3 protein: CASSLGSGGEQYF. CDR3 nucleotides: TGTGCCAGCAGCTTAGGCTCAGGGGGCGAGCAGTACTTC.

J is TRBJ2-3 and V is TRBV7-2; TRBD1 or TRBD2 may be the D gene (5 bases each). Between the trimmed V and J ends, which lost 5 bases and 6 bases, there was a span of 21 bases. Looked up from germline, CDR1 is SGHTA and CDR2 is FQGNSA. This CDR3 has 16 residues. The chain's CDR3 is CASSPNLKGAGDTQYF. CDR3 sequence (DNA): TGTGCCAGCAGCCCTAACCTAAAGGGAGCAGGGGATACGCAGTATTTT.

The chain links TRBV25-1 to TRBJ2-7; D unresolved. Looked up from germline, CDR1 is MGHDK and CDR2 is SYGVNS. V was shortened by 4 bases and J by 2 bases, with 12 bases between the two germline ends. This CDR3 spans 14 amino acids. In nucleotides, the CDR3 is TGTGCCAGCAGTGCGGCAGGCCCAACCTACGAGCAGTACTTC. It specifies CASSAAGPTYEQYF.

This clonotype has ten or more counts. The CDR3 is CSANLWTSGRSETQYF. CDR3 DNA sequence: TGCAGTGCTAACCTCTGGACTAGCGGGAGATCTGAGACCCAGTACTTC. The V gene is TRBV20-1, the J gene TRBJ2-5, with 13 bases aligning to TRBD2. The CDR3 runs 16 residues. CDR1 DFQATT and CDR2 SNEGSKA come from the germline V gene (reference sequence). V trimming: 4 bases; J trimming: 5 bases; junction bases outside the gene matches: 10.

In this sample, this clonotype turned up a few times. The chain combines TRBV12-3 or TRBV12-4 with TRBJ1-1; D remains ambiguous. Deletions cut 2 bases from V and 0 bases from J, with 13 bases between. The CDR3 is made up of 16 amino acids. The CDR3 is CASSLRSGAMNTEAFF. In nucleotides, the CDR3 is TGTGCCAGCAGTTTACGGTCAGGTGCGATGAACACTGAAGCTTTCTTT.

The chain recombines TRBV6-5 with TRBJ2-1, with D possibly matching TRBD2 (5 bases). Germline loops: CDR1 MNHEY, CDR2 SVGAGI. Trimming removed 2 bases at V and 7 bases at J, with 6 bases between. The CDR3 covers 12 residues. CDR3 DNA sequence: TGTGCCAGCAGTTACCGGGGTAATGAGCAGTTCTTC. It encodes CASSYRGNEQFF.

Note on this clonotype: This may come from a read error, since a much larger clone is one base off. The chain has TRBV2 and TRBJ2-1; TRBD2 might be the D (7 bases). In germline, CDR1 is SNHLY, CDR2 FYNNEI. The CDR3 is made up of 17 amino acids. For the CDR3, the DNA is TGTGCCCGCAGTGGACCGGGGGCGGGGACTACCTACAATGAGCAGTTCTTC. Encoded protein: CARSGPGAGTTYNEQFF.

The V gene is TRBV5-4, the J gene TRBJ2-3; tentatively, D is TRBD1 (5 bases). V gave up 1 base and J gave up 4 bases, with 28 bases separating them. Germline CDR1 and CDR2: SGHNT and YYREEE (reference sequence). The CDR3 runs to 20 residues. CDR3 residues: CASSLSPGFPSTWIADTQYF. CDR3 coding DNA: TGTGCCAGCAGCTTGTCTCCAGGGTTTCCCTCCACATGGATCGCAGATACGCAGTATTTT.

The sample holds a few counts of this clonotype. The chain joins TRBV4-1 to TRBJ1-2, with unresolved D. The germline CDR1 and CDR2 sequences are MGHRA and YSYEKL. The CDR3 has 15 amino acids. Trimming shortened V by 1 base and J by 1 base, and 10 bases separated the two germline ends. CDR3 protein: CASSQAETLNYGYTF. CDR3 in DNA: TGCGCCAGCAGCCAAGCCGAGACCCTTAACTATGGCTACACCTTC.